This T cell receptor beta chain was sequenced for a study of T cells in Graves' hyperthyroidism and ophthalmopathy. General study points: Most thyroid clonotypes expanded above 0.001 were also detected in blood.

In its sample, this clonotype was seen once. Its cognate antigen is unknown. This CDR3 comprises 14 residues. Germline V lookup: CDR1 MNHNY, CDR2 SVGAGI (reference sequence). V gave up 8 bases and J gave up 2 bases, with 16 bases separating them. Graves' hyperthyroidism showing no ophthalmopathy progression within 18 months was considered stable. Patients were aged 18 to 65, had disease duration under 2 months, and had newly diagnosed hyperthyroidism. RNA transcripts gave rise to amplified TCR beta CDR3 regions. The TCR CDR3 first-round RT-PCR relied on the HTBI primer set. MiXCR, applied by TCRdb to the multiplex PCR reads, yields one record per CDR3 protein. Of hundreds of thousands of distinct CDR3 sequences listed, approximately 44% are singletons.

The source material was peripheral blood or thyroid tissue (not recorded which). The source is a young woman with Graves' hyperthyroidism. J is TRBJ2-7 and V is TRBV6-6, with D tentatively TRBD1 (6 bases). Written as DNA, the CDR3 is TGTGCCAGCGGACAGAGATGGGGGCCCTACGAGCAGTACTTC. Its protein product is CASGQRWGPYEQYF.